The source of this TCR beta chain is a study of blood T cells in healthy people across ages. Sample-barcoded 5' priming and a J-beta primer mix drove a second PCR of roughly 7 to 11 cycles. MiXCR was run by TCRdb on the 5' RACE reads, yielding one entry per CDR3 protein. Among roughly 680,000 distinct CDR3 sequences listed, over 45% were seen once. The length of the CDR3 is 19 residues. V was clipped by 5 bases and J by 4 bases; unmatched bases: 19. This receptor was taken from a woman aged 55-69 years in good health. The chain employs TRBV12-3 or TRBV12-4 and TRBJ2-1, with TRBD2 matching 8 bases. Sequenced material: blood. CDR3 sequence (DNA): TGTGCCAGCAGTGGGCTGGCACTAGCGGAAGGGCCGCGGTACAATGAGCAGTTCTTC. The encoded protein is CASSGLALAEGPRYNEQFF.